These T cell receptor beta chains were read from a single sample in a study of technical replicates of blood from a few donors. TCRdb's copy holds only in-frame clones and misses some; the assay was immunoSEQ multiplex PCR. Here the sample spans about 83,000 clones, 92% being singletons. Sequenced: T cells isolated from PBMCs. These receptors were collected from a human donor in good health. The CDR3 runs from the conserved cysteine through the conserved F or W. Fields, in order: clone size, V gene, J gene, D gene, CDR3 protein, CDR3 DNA. D genes are given only for firm matches. Size tells how often a clone was seen (once, few, many) or the class of an expanded clone, and some rows leave it out.

few	TRBV7-9	TRBJ1-2	TRBD1	CASSRGQGPRGYTF	TGTGCCAGCAGCCGCGGACAGGGCCCGCGTGGCTACACCTTC
.	TRBV7-9	TRBJ2-1	.	CASRMPGTITYNEQFF	TGTGCCAGCAGGATGCCCGGGACAATAACCTACAATGAGCAGTTCTTC
.	TRBV6-6	TRBJ2-3	.	CASSYTGTDTQYF	TGTGCCAGCAGTTATACGGGGACAGATACGCAGTATTTT
.	TRBV6-5	TRBJ2-2	.	CASSYVGRGELFF	TGTGCCAGCAGTTACGTCGGCAGGGGGGAGCTGTTTTTT
.	TRBV5-1	TRBJ1-4	.	CASSPQGFNEKLFF	TGCGCCAGCAGTCCGCAGGGATTTAATGAAAAACTGTTTTTT
.	TRBV27	TRBJ1-4	.	CASSLYREEKLFF	TGTGCCAGCAGTTTGTACAGGGAGGAAAAACTGTTTTTT
.	TRBV19	TRBJ1-2	.	CASSMADGYTF	TGTGCCAGTAGTATGGCCGATGGCTACACCTTC
.	TRBV7-8	TRBJ1-4	.	CASSYGGRGGEKLFF	TGTGCCAGCAGCTACGGAGGCCGTGGCGGTGAAAAACTGTTTTTT
.	TRBV15	TRBJ2-3	TRBD2	CATSRDPWGGSTDTQYF	TGTGCCACCAGCAGAGATCCGTGGGGGGGGAGCACAGATACGCAGTATTTT
.	TRBV7-9	TRBJ2-3	.	CASSPDSSVTDTQYF	TGTGCCAGCAGCCCGGACAGCTCAGTCACAGATACGCAGTATTTT
once	TRBV27	TRBJ2-1	.	CASSLSSGATYNEQFF	TGTGCCAGCAGTTTATCATCAGGGGCAACGTACAATGAGCAGTTCTTC
.	TRBV6-5	TRBJ1-2	.	CASSYLADTKTPTF	TGTGCCAGCAGTTACTTGGCGGACACAAAAACCCCCACCTTC
.	TRBV4-1	TRBJ1-1	TRBD1	CASSPGQDIMNTEAFF	TGCGCCAGCAGCCCCGGACAGGATATAATGAACACTGAAGCTTTCTTT
.	TRBV19	TRBJ2-7	TRBD2	CASSTGTSGAYEQYF	TGTGCCAGTAGTACCGGGACTAGCGGGGCCTACGAGCAGTACTTC
.	TRBV15	TRBJ1-6	.	CATSRDNSYNSPLHF	TGTGCCACCAGCAGAGACAATTCCTATAATTCACCCCTCCACTTT
.	TRBV28	TRBJ2-7	.	CASGPSYEQYF	TGTGCCAGCGGGCCCTCCTACGAGCAGTACTTC
.	TRBV7-9	TRBJ1-5	TRBD1	CASRNRGPNQPQHF	TGTGCCAGCAGAAACAGGGGACCCAATCAGCCCCAGCATTTT
.	TRBV19	TRBJ1-1	.	CAVGDEAFF	TGTGCCGTAGGGGATGAAGCTTTCTTT
once	TRBV6-5	TRBJ1-6	TRBD1	CATRDSSTYNSPLHF	TGTGCCACCCGGGACAGTTCGACCTATAATTCACCCCTCCACTTT
.	TRBV9	TRBJ1-3	TRBD1	CASSSMDRGGNTIYF	TGTGCCAGCAGCTCGATGGACAGGGGGGGAAACACCATATATTTT
.	TRBV7-6	TRBJ2-3	.	CASSLMGGSDTQYF	TGTGCCAGCAGCCTGATGGGGGGTTCAGATACGCAGTATTTT
.	TRBV7-9	TRBJ1-1	.	CASNSRGAATEAFF	TGTGCCAGCAACAGTCGGGGGGCGGCCACTGAAGCTTTCTTT
.	TRBV10-3	TRBJ2-2	.	CAISRTANTGELFF	TGTGCCATCAGCCGGACAGCGAACACCGGGGAGCTGTTTTTT
.	TRBV6-4	TRBJ2-3	.	CASSSGHRTDTQYF	TGTGCCAGCAGTTCGGGACACCGCACAGATACGCAGTATTTT
.	TRBV4-1	TRBJ2-1	TRBD2	CASSQPGLADNEQFF	TGCGCCAGCAGCCAACCGGGACTAGCGGACAATGAGCAGTTCTTC
.	TRBV28	TRBJ2-1	TRBD2	CASRLLAPSSYNEQFF	TGTGCCAGCAGATTACTAGCGCCTAGCTCCTACAATGAGCAGTTCTTC
.	TRBV2	TRBJ1-5	TRBD1	CASSVEGAGQPQHF	TGTGCCAGCAGTGTCGAGGGGGCAGGGCAGCCCCAGCATTTT
once	TRBV14	TRBJ1-3	TRBD1	CASSQGQGAYTIYF	TGTGCCAGCAGCCAAGGCCAGGGGGCTTACACCATATATTTT
.	TRBV15	TRBJ2-7	TRBD1	CATSRTRDSAGYEQYF	TGTGCCACCAGCAGAACCCGGGACAGTGCGGGCTACGAGCAGTACTTC
.	TRBV28	TRBJ1-5	.	CASSLAQGLYSNQPQHF	TGTGCCAGCAGTTTAGCCCAGGGATTATATAGCAATCAGCCCCAGCATTTT
.	TRBV27	TRBJ2-1	TRBD2	CASSPLASPSYNEQFF	TGTGCCAGCAGTCCACTAGCGAGCCCCTCCTACAATGAGCAGTTCTTC
.	TRBV7-2	TRBJ1-6	.	CASSLRSYNSPLHF	TGTGCCAGCAGCTTGAGGAGTTATAATTCACCCCTCCACTTT
.	TRBV2	TRBJ1-1	.	CATRGNTEAFF	TGTGCCACAAGGGGGAACACTGAAGCTTTCTTT
once	TRBV5-1	TRBJ1-6	TRBD1	CASSYRTGGGSPLHF	TGCGCCAGCAGCTACCGGACAGGGGGCGGATCACCCCTCCACTTT
.	TRBV15	TRBJ1-2	TRBD1	CATSRPIQGAQGGYTF	TGTGCCACCAGCAGACCCATACAGGGGGCCCAGGGTGGCTACACCTTC
once	TRBV27	TRBJ2-7	TRBD1	CASSLAPGQGAYEQYF	TGTGCCAGCAGTTTAGCACCGGGACAGGGGGCCTACGAGCAGTACTTC
.	TRBV19	TRBJ1-5	TRBD1	CASVGEQGAYSNQPQHF	TGTGCCAGTGTAGGGGAACAGGGGGCATATAGCAATCAGCCCCAGCATTTT
.	TRBV19	TRBJ1-5	TRBD1	CASSSTGDEFKDQPQHF	TGTGCCAGTAGTTCCACAGGGGATGAGTTTAAGGATCAGCCCCAGCATTTT
.	TRBV11-2	TRBJ2-7	.	CASSLDDVEGPGEQYF	TGTGCCAGCAGCTTAGATGACGTGGAGGGGCCTGGCGAGCAGTACTTC
once	TRBV7-9	TRBJ2-7	.	CASSPSEASSYEQYF	TGTGCCAGCAGCCCTAGCGAGGCGAGCTCCTACGAGCAGTACTTC
few	TRBV6-5	TRBJ1-1	.	CASNNGGEAFF	TGTGCCAGCAATAACGGGGGTGAAGCTTTCTTT
.	TRBV27	TRBJ1-5	.	CASSVRSNQPQHF	TGTGCCAGCAGCGTGAGGAGCAATCAGCCCCAGCATTTT
.	TRBV28	TRBJ1-1	.	CASSFLEGRTEAFF	TGTGCCAGCAGTTTTCTGGAGGGAAGGACTGAAGCTTTCTTT
.	TRBV18	TRBJ1-3	.	CASSLDLYSGNTIYF	TGTGCCAGCTCACTAGATTTATACTCTGGAAACACCATATATTTT
.	TRBV2	TRBJ1-1	TRBD1	CATKGTGTVNTEAFF	TGTGCCACGAAGGGGACAGGGACGGTGAACACTGAAGCTTTCTTT
.	TRBV15	TRBJ2-3	TRBD2	CATSKERRGGLIGTDTQYF	TGTGCCACCAGCAAAGAAAGGCGGGGGGGCCTGATTGGGACAGATACGCAGTATTTT
once	TRBV12-5	TRBJ2-3	.	CASGLSADTQYF	TGTGCTAGTGGTTTATCCGCAGATACGCAGTATTTT
.	TRBV10-3	TRBJ2-5	.	CAITSKGGETQYF	TGTGCCATCACCAGCAAGGGAGGAGAGACCCAGTACTTC
.	TRBV4-2	TRBJ2-3	.	CASSQGTAKRTDTQYF	TGTGCCAGCAGCCAAGGGACAGCTAAACGGACAGATACGCAGTATTTT
.	TRBV9	TRBJ2-5	TRBD2	CASSVSGLAIETQYF	TGTGCCAGCAGCGTTTCGGGACTAGCTATAGAGACCCAGTACTTC
.	TRBV2	TRBJ1-2	TRBD1	CASSEEGQLYGYTF	TGTGCCAGCAGTGAAGAGGGACAGTTATATGGCTACACCTTC
.	TRBV4-2	TRBJ2-5	TRBD2	CASSHQSLAGGQTETQYF	TGTGCCAGCAGCCATCAGTCACTAGCGGGAGGGCAAACGGAGACCCAGTACTTC
.	TRBV9	TRBJ2-1	.	CASSVRDISLSEQFF	TGTGCCAGCAGCGTACGGGACATATCCTTGAGTGAGCAGTTCTTC
.	TRBV28	TRBJ1-4	.	CASSFGSNEKLFF	TGTGCCAGCAGTTTCGGGAGTAATGAAAAACTGTTTTTT
.	TRBV6-5	TRBJ2-7	.	CASSYTTGRIYEQYF	TGTGCCAGCAGTTACACAACAGGGCGAATCTACGAGCAGTACTTC
.	TRBV5-1	TRBJ1-4	TRBD1	CASSPRDRNEKLFF	TGCGCCAGCAGCCCCCGGGACAGGAATGAAAAACTGTTTTTT
.	TRBV5-1	TRBJ1-1	.	CASSLRPRELKAFF	TGCGCCAGCAGCCTACGACCCAGGGAATTGAAAGCTTTCTTT
.	TRBV7-9	TRBJ1-2	.	CASSLALGNGYTF	TGTGCCAGCAGCTTAGCGCTCGGTAATGGCTACACCTTC
.	TRBV4-1	TRBJ2-3	TRBD2	CASSPGLAGGRGTDTQYF	TGCGCCAGCAGCCCGGGACTAGCGGGGGGCCGTGGTACAGATACGCAGTATTTT